The present entry profiles one TCR beta chain with its context. No cognate antigen has been identified for it. Qualities for individual bases were not recorded, and no much larger clone is one base off. CD8 naive samples were CD45RO-negative cells positively selected for CCR7, giving a CD45RA+CCR7+ population that excluded TemRA cells. The donors were healthy, HIV-negative adults with no recently reported acute infections or vaccinations. All donors were Caucasian adults living in Nashville, Tennessee, USA. Blood was obtained by leukapheresis, after which PBMCs were separated by Ficoll-Histopaque density gradient centrifugation and cryopreserved in liquid nitrogen vapor phase. Analytical flow cytometry was used to check the purity and quantity of every magnetically sorted T cell population. From each sorted fraction, genomic DNA was isolated and quantified by UV absorbance on a Nanodrop 2000c. This entry comes from a study of shared clonotypes between healthy human individuals (dated by TCRdb to the early 2020s). Turning to the overall study: Three men and a couple of women, aged 18 to 49 years, made up the cohort. For each donor, CD4 naive and CD4 memory were each given three plates, CD8 naive was given two plates, and CD8 memory was given one plate. Blood TCR repertoires of five healthy adults were deeply sequenced to estimate repertoire size and the extent of clonotype sharing between individuals. To increase sequencing depth and limit assay-specific biases, different laboratories used diverse techniques to prepare libraries and sequence TCR repertoires. Each donor's leukapheresis produced roughly between about 0.8 and 8.9 billion PBMCs. The research as a whole found: The small number of donors limited the genetic and exposure-history diversity represented. Pairwise subsampling indicated that sequencing depth was expected to affect the degree of clonotype sharing among donors. Naive subsets generally had larger estimated clonotype richness than memory subsets. Sampling was limited to blood, and TCR repertoires in tissue likely differ from TCR repertoires in blood. Even with the large sequencing depth, rarefaction of the sorted-subset datasets indicated that sequencing was incomplete. Higher generation probabilities were observed for clonotypes shared by all four sorted-subset donors than for non-shared clonotypes. Sharing across a handful of donors was observed for around 5% of naive CD4, under 4% of naive CD8, about 2.3% of memory CD4, and about 0.39% of memory CD8 clonotypes.

TCR CDR3 regions were amplified from genomic DNA by multiplex PCR using the deep immunoSEQ assay. Extracted genomic DNA from each cell subset was distributed evenly across all wells of several immunoSEQ 96-well plates, and each plate was treated as a replicate. For sorted subsets, each replicate PCR was loaded with around 200 ng genomic DNA, equivalent to some 27,000 T cell genomes. Purified libraries were quantified with a Qubit 3.0 fluorometer, sized on a Bioanalyzer 2100, and re-quantified with the KAPA Library Quantification kit. Each immunoSEQ 96-well plate was sequenced on its own single-read 150-cycle Illumina NextSeq 550 flow cell. On the study's bioinformatics: Because the immunoSEQ output held only junctional sequences and lacked quality scores, the filtering could not match the filtering applied to full-length reads. Sequences were annotated with PyIR, a Python wrapper for IgBLAST v1.9, using IMGT germline references to assign V/J genes and CDR3. Reads were filtered out if the reads had weak V/J assignments (E-value above 1e-6), no CDR3, stop codons, out-of-frame junctions, or ambiguous translated residues. A V3J clonotype was defined by an identical inferred V gene, J gene, and CDR3 amino acid sequence. Percentage overlap between repertoires was calculated by dividing the number of shared unique clonotypes by the size of the smaller repertoire. Richness of each repertoire was evaluated using RTK rarefaction, the Chao1 estimator, and Recon v2.1 estimates of unobserved clonotypes. Generation probabilities for all TCRbeta clonotypes obtained by the gDNA method from a handful of donors were computed using OLGA. Sourced from immuneACCESS, this table was stored by TCRdb with only in-frame sequences that have V and J called. A share of the clones is absent; for the studies checked, an unresolved V gene accounts for under half, and the remainder has no known explanation. V and J calls and clone size are those listed in that table; D and trimming were worked out from the DNA. This sample has hundreds of thousands of clones in its table, and approximately 96% of those were observed once. The top ten clonotypes cover 0.11% of the sample.

The sample was naive CD8+ T cells sorted from blood. This sample's cell subset or site label indicates: CD45RA+CCR7+. The receptor was isolated from a woman aged 30 to 39 in good health.

The CDR3 protein is CASSQEPGDVNTEAFF. In nucleotide form, the sequence is TGTGCCAGCAGCCAAGAGCCCGGGGATGTGAACACTGAAGCTTTCTTT. The chain was built from TRBV14 and TRBJ1-1, with no confidently assigned D gene. The CDR3 has 16 amino acids, counting the end cysteine and phenylalanine. The retained sequence is limited to the CDR3, 48 bases, with the frame set at the first base. V drops 0 bases and J drops 0 bases, leaving 11 bases in between. Taken from the germline V gene, the CDR1 and CDR2 loops are SGHDN and FVKESK.